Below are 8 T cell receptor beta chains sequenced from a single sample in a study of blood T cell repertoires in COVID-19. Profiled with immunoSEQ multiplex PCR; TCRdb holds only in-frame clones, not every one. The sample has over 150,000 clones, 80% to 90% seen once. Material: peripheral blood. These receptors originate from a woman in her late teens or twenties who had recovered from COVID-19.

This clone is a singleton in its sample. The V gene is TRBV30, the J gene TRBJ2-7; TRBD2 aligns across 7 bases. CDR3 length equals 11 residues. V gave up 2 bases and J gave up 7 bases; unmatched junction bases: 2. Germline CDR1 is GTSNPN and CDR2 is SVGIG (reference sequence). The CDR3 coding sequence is TGTGCCTGGAGTTTGGGGGGGGAGCAGTACGTC. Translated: CAWSLGGEQYV.

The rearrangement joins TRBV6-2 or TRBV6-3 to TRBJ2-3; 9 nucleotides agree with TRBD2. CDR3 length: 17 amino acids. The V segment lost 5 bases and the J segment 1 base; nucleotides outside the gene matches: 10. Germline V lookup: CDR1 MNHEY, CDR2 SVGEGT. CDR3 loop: CASSLLSQREGTDTQYF. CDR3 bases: TGTGCCAGCAGTCTCCTGAGTCAGCGGGAGGGCACAGATACGCAGTATTTT.

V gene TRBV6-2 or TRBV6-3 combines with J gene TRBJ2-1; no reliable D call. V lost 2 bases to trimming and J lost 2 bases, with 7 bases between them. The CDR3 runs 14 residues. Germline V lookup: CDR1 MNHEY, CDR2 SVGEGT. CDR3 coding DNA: TGTGCCAGCAGTTACGTGCCGGCCTACAATGAGCAGTTCTTC. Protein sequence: CASSYVPAYNEQFF.

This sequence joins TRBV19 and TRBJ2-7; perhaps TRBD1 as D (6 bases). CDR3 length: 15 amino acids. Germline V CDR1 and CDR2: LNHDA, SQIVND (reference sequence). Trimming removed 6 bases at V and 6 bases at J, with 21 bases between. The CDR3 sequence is CASSPSLWEGGEQYV. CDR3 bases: TGTGCCAGTAGCCCCTCGTTGTGGGAAGGGGGCGAGCAGTACGTC.

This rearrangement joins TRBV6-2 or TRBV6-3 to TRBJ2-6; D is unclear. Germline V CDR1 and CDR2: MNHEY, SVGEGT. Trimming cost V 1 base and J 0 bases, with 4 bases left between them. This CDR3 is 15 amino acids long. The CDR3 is CASSYFVSGANVLTF. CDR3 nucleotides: TGTGCCAGCAGTTACTTCGTCTCTGGGGCCAACGTCCTGACTTTC.

Here the CDR3 reads CASSQGGQGANSPLHF. CDR3 DNA sequence: TGCGCCAGCAGCCAGGGGGGACAGGGGGCCAATTCACCCCTCCACTTT. The J gene is TRBJ1-6, the V gene TRBV4-1, with 12 nucleotides matching TRBD1. V was pared by 3 bases and J by 7 bases, with 4 bases of the junction left unmatched. Germline V gives CDR1 MGHRA, CDR2 YSYEKL. CDR3 length: 16 residues.

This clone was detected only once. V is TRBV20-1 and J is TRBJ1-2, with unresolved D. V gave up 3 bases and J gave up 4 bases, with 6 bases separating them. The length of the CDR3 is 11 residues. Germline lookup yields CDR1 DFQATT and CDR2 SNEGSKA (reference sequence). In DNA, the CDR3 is TGCAGTGCTAGCGGTAGCTATGGCTACACCTTC. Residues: CSASGSYGYTF.

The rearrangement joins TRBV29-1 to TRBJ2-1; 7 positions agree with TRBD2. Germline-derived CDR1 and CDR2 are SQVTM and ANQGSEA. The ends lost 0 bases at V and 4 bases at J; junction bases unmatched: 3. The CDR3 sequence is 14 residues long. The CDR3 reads CSVEDLAAYNEQFF. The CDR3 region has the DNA TGCAGCGTTGAAGATCTAGCGGCGTACAATGAGCAGTTCTTC.